Following are 20 T cell receptor beta chains from one sample sequenced in a study of OX40 agonist ivuxolimab in advanced cancers. Sequenced by immunoSEQ multiplex PCR; TCRdb stores in-frame clones only, minus some. The sample lists about 42,000 clones, 70% to 90% occurring once. This material consisted of CD4+ or CD8+ T cells sorted from blood, taken in a trial of the OX40 agonist ivuxolimab. The receptor set was obtained from an adult with an advanced solid tumor such as melanoma, head and neck, liver or kidney cancer.

The chain joins TRBV6-1 to TRBJ2-2; D not resolved. The germline V gene encodes CDR1 MNHNS and CDR2 SASEGT. The CDR3 contains 13 residues. Trimming took off 6 bases at V and 4 bases at J, with 9 bases between the two ends. This CDR3 is CASSETGTGELFF. The CDR3 DNA reads as TGTGCCAGCAGCGAAACGGGCACCGGGGAGCTGTTTTTT.

The rearrangement joins TRBV29-1 to TRBJ2-5; tentatively, D is TRBD1 (5 bases). CDR1 SQVTM and CDR2 ANQGSEA come from the germline V gene. CDR3 length: 13 amino acids. Trimming removed 2 bases at V and 3 bases at J, with 10 bases between. CDR3 nucleotide sequence: TGCAGCGTTGAAACCCCCAGGGAAGAGACCCAGTACTTC. Amino acids: CSVETPREETQYF.

The J gene is TRBJ2-7, the V gene TRBV11-3, with D hard to call. From germline, CDR1 is SGHNT and CDR2 YENEEA. The CDR3 consists of 14 residues. The V end lost 5 bases, the J end lost 6 bases, and 17 bases lay between the germline ends. The CDR3 DNA reads as TGTGCCAGCAGCGATAGGCTAGTGCCAGGCGAGCAGTACTTC. It is translated as CASSDRLVPGEQYF.

The gene calls are TRBV5-1 and TRBJ1-4, with 7 nucleotides matching TRBD1. Germline trimming cut 2 bases from V and 7 bases from J; bases unmatched to any gene: 5. The length of the CDR3 is 14 residues. Looked up from germline, CDR1 is SGHRS and CDR2 is YFSETQ. The CDR3: CASSFLGTAEKLFF. CDR3 DNA sequence: TGCGCCAGCAGCTTCCTCGGGACAGCTGAAAAACTGTTTTTT.

This sequence joins TRBV5-1 and TRBJ1-5, with D perhaps TRBD1 (6 bases). Germline assignment: CDR1 SGHRS and CDR2 YFSETQ. Trimming cost V 4 bases and J 5 bases, with 22 bases left between them. CDR3 length: 17 amino acids. The CDR3: CASSLDRRPSPDQPQHF. For the CDR3, the DNA is TGCGCCAGCAGCCTTGACAGGAGGCCTTCCCCCGATCAGCCCCAGCATTTT.

This chain connects TRBV5-1 to TRBJ2-5, with TRBD1 matching 10 bases. The germline V gene encodes CDR1 SGHRS and CDR2 YFSETQ. The CDR3 has 15 residues. Losses at the gene ends were 2 bases for V and 3 bases for J; bases not matched to a gene: 4. For the CDR3, the DNA is TGCGCCAGCAGCTTAACCGGGACAGGGGAAGAGACCCAGTACTTC. Protein: CASSLTGTGEETQYF.

The CDR3 DNA reads TGCGCCAGCAGCCAAGCTCGACAGATACCTGGCTACACCTTC. Residues: CASSQARQIPGYTF. The V and J genes are TRBV4-1 and TRBJ1-2; D perhaps matches TRBD1 (5 bases). The CDR3 loop spans 14 amino acids. Germline V gene data show CDR1 as MGHRA and CDR2 as YSYEKL. Trimming removed 1 base at V and 7 bases at J, with 13 bases between.

The rearrangement joins TRBV14 to TRBJ2-7; either TRBD1 or TRBD2 may supply D (5 bases each). In germline, CDR1 is SGHDN, CDR2 FVKESK. The CDR3 loop spans 13 amino acids. V lost 6 bases, J lost 2 bases, and 11 bases lay in between. The CDR3 DNA is TGTGCCAGCAGGGGTACGGGGCCCTACGAGCAGTACTTC. It yields the protein CASRGTGPYEQYF.

The CDR3 DNA follows: TGTGCCATCAGCGAAAGGGGGCAAAGCTCCTACAATGAGCAGTTCTTC. It codes for CAISERGQSSYNEQFF. The genes are TRBV10-3 and TRBJ2-1; 7 nucleotides align to TRBD1. The CDR3 consists of 16 residues. Germline trimming cut 6 bases from V and 0 bases from J; bases unmatched to any gene: 8. The germline CDR1 and CDR2 sequences are ENHRY and SYGVKD.

V is TRBV2 and J is TRBJ2-3; no firm D call. CDR1 and CDR2 from the germline V gene are SNHLY and FYNNEI. Trimming pared 4 bases from V and 4 bases from J, leaving 6 bases between. This CDR3 is built from 12 residues. In DNA form, the CDR3 reads TGTGCCAGCAGTGTGACCGCAGATACGCAGTATTTT. As protein: CASSVTADTQYF.

The genes are TRBV25-1 and TRBJ1-4, with 8 bases lining up with TRBD1. J gave up 2 bases and V 4 bases, and 6 bases lay outside the gene matches. CDR1 is MGHDK, CDR2 SYGVNS, per germline. The CDR3 is 16 residues long. CDR3 protein: CASSADRDGTNEKLFF. DNA of the CDR3: TGTGCCAGCAGTGCGGACAGGGATGGCACTAATGAAAAACTGTTTTTT.

CDR3 sequence: CASKGGRGRQDTGELFF. The DNA for the CDR3 is TGTGCCAGCAAGGGCGGCAGGGGTCGTCAGGACACCGGGGAGCTGTTTTTT. This chain connects TRBV27 to TRBJ2-2; D possibly corresponds to TRBD1 (6 bases). The CDR3 runs 17 residues. Trimming stripped 7 bases from V and 3 bases from J, with 21 bases between. Germline assignment: CDR1 MNHEY and CDR2 SMNVEV (reference sequence).

V is TRBV30 and J is TRBJ1-1; D unresolved. CDR3 length: 15 residues. CDR1 is GTSNPN, CDR2 SVGIG, per germline (reference sequence). V lost 5 bases to trimming and J lost 4 bases, with 20 bases between them. The CDR3 spells CAWDPWAPGTTEAFF. In DNA, the CDR3 is TGTGCCTGGGATCCATGGGCACCCGGAACCACTGAAGCTTTCTTT. The whole variable domain, remainder taken from reference TRBV30 and TRBJ1-1, is SQTIHQWPATLVQPVGSPLSLECTVEGTSNPNLYWYRQAAGRGLQLLFYSVGIGQISSEVPQNLSASRPQDRQFILSSKKLLLSDSGFYLCAWDPWAPGTTEAFFGQGTRLTVV.

This clone has a handful of counts. The J gene is TRBJ2-7, the V gene TRBV5-1; TRBD2 matches 10 bases. V lost 0 bases, J lost 4 bases, and 4 bases stayed unmatched. The length of the CDR3 is 15 residues. Germline V gene lookup returns CDR1 SGHRS and CDR2 YFSETQ. In DNA, the CDR3 is TGCGCCAGCAGCTTGGGGACTAGCGGATCTTACGAGCAGTACTTC. Encoded protein: CASSLGTSGSYEQYF.

The gene calls are TRBV4-3 and TRBJ2-5; 9 nucleotides agree with TRBD1. The better agreement between TRBJ2-7 and the DNA end casts doubt on the J call. The V gene's germline CDR1 is LGHNA and CDR2 YSLEER. This CDR3 contains 15 residues. The CDR3 region has the DNA TGCGCCAGCAGCCAAGGGGGACAGGGATGGGGCGAGCAGTACTTC. Translation gives CASSQGGQGWGEQYF.

This chain joins TRBV19 and TRBJ1-4; D is unresolved. Germline CDR1 and CDR2: LNHDA and SQIVND (reference sequence). V lost 3 bases, J lost 5 bases, and 10 bases lay in between. The CDR3 runs to 14 residues. Here the CDR3 reads CASSMAPGNEKLFF. The DNA of the CDR3 is TGTGCCAGTAGTATGGCCCCAGGAAATGAAAAACTGTTTTTT.

The V gene is TRBV5-4, the J gene TRBJ2-4; D is possibly TRBD2 (6 bases). V lost 4 bases and J 2 bases, leaving 19 bases between the germline ends. Looked up from germline, CDR1 is SGHNT and CDR2 is YYREEE (reference sequence). The CDR3 has 17 residues. CDR3 sequence (DNA): TGTGCCAGCAGCCCCGGCCCTGGAGGGAACACCAAAAACATTCAGTACTTC. Protein sequence: CASSPGPGGNTKNIQYF.

The sample holds a few counts of this clone. The chain uses TRBV6-1 and TRBJ1-1; a possible D gene is TRBD1 (5 bases). Per the germline V gene, CDR1 is MNHNS and CDR2 is SASEGT. The CDR3 is 16 amino acids. V was trimmed by 1 base and J by 4 bases, leaving 16 bases between them. The CDR3 nucleotides are TGTGCCAGCAGTGAAGAAAGGGGAGCGGGGAGCACTGAAGCTTTCTTT. It specifies CASSEERGAGSTEAFF.

This rearrangement joins TRBV29-1 to TRBJ1-2; D perhaps matches TRBD1 (5 bases). The CDR3 is 12 residues long. Trimming took off 0 bases at V and 6 bases at J, with 8 bases between the two ends. Germline V gives CDR1 SQVTM, CDR2 ANQGSEA. CDR3 residues: CSVEDQGDGYTF. CDR3 DNA sequence: TGCAGCGTTGAAGATCAAGGGGATGGCTACACCTTC. Based on the CDR3 plus reference TRBV29-1 and TRBJ1-2, the full variable domain is SAVISQKPSRDICQRGTSLTIQCQVDSQVTMMFWYRQQPGQSLTLIATANQGSEATYESGFVIDKFPISRPNLTFSTLTVSNMSPEDSSIYLCSVEDQGDGYTFGSGTRLTVV.

The chain carries TRBV5-1 and TRBJ2-5, with D possibly TRBD1 on 6 matching bases. The germline gives CDR1 SGHRS, CDR2 YFSETQ. The germline V and J ends were trimmed by 1 base and 9 bases, with 16 bases remaining between them. This CDR3 comprises 14 residues. The CDR3 loop is CASSLSSVQGSQYF. Here the CDR3 DNA reads TGCGCCAGCAGCTTGTCTAGTGTTCAGGGGTCCCAGTACTTC.